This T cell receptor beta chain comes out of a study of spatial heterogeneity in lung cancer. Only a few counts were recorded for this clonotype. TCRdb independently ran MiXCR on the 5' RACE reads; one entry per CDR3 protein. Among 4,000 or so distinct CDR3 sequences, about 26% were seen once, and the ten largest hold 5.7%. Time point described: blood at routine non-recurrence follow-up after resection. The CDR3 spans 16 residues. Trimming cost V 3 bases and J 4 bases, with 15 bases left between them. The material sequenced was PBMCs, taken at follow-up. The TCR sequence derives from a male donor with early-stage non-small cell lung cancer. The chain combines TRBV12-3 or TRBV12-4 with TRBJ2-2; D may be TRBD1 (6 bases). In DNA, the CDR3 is TGTGCCAGCAGTTTTTTCCCCACAGGGCCCACCGGGGAGCTGTTTTTT. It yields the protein CASSFFPTGPTGELFF.